This TCR beta chain was sequenced for a study of blood T cell repertoires in COVID-19. Looking at the study overall: Donors in the United States, Italy and Spain gave samples during acute or convalescent COVID-19. In each case, the material was cDNA or gDNA derived from T cells, B-cell-depleted T cells, or PBMCs.

Sequencing was performed with immunoSEQ multiplex PCR; in TCRdb, only in-frame clones are kept and a portion is missing. The sample has 350,000 to 400,000 clones, roughly 90% seen once; the top ten hold around 0.95%. The germline gives CDR1 SGHTA, CDR2 FQGTGA. V was clipped by 5 bases and J by 4 bases; unmatched bases: 10. The CDR3 contains 15 residues. This TCR was sampled from a woman aged 25 to 39 with acute COVID-19. The sample consisted of PBMCs or T cells enriched from blood (not recorded which). This chain connects TRBV7-3 to TRBJ1-2; 7 nucleotides match TRBD1. DNA for the CDR3: TGTGCCAGCAGCCTGCGGACAGGATCGAGCTATGGCTACACCTTC. This gives the protein CASSLRTGSSYGYTF.